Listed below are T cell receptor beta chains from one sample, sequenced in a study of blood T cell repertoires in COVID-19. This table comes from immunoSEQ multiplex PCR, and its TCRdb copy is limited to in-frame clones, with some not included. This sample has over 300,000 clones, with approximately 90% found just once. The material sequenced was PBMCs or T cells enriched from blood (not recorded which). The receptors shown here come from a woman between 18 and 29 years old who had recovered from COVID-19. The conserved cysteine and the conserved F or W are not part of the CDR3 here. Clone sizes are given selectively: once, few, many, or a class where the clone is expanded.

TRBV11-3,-,ASSFAGNTEAF
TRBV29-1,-,SARTGGGEKLF
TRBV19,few,ASSIETSGTNEQF
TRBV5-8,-,ASSSGERYYGYT
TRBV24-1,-,ATSSPGTGEEPQH
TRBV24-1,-,ATSDLREATNTGELF
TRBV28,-,ASSLSLAGAYQSDIQY
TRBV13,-,ASSLQGTKNSPLH
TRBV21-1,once,ASSNNRPYEQY
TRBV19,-,ASSIASGGARETQY
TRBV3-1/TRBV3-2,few,ASSPMVNSHEQY
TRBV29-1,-,SATGRGSSGNTIY
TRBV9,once,ASSVDRAGAEAF
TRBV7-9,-,ASSLADSPNYGYT
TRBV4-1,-,ASSQFRGEKLF
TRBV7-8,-,ASSLWGDREAGELF
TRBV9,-,ASSLGGDYPYEQY
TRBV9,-,ASSPRTTSTDTQY
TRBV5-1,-,ASSPDIGGKAYEQY
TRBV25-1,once,ASSESQGAKGYT
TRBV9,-,ASSARGDGANVLT
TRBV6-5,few,ASRRDRGNYEQY
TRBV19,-,ASNRKQGPTGELF
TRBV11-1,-,ASESGSGANVLT
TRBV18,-,ASSPPGGGRQF
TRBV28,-,ASTSEIQGVQETQY
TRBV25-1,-,ASRQTGNYGYT
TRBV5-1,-,ASTQASNTEAF
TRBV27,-,ASRFTGPNTEAF
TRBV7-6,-,ASSRGKGSYNEQF
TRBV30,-,AWNRDTSNQPQH
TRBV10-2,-,ASSEIYAGETYEQY
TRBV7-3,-,ASSPGTWGGELF
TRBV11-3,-,ASSLVQGTTGNTIY
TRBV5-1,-,ASSLTLPANEKLF
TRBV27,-,ASSKGQGAYEQY
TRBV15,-,ATSRENRVNQPQH
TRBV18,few,ASSHSSRTGDEKLF
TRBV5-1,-,ASSLASGLAGGGDTQY
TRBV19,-,ASTWHRGFTGELF
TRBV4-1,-,ASSQARLAGGQLGGELF
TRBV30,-,AWSGGGNSNQPQH
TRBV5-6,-,ASRVAGGPSDTQY
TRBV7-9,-,ASSSGQGRQETQY
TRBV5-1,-,ASSLAIGVTYEQY
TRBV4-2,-,ASSQDGDSGGISYEQY
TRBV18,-,ASCTGRVTEAF
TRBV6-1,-,ASSKGTGGPISTDTQY
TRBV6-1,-,ASSEGAGVNYGYT
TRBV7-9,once,ASAPGLAGDRDGELF
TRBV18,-,ASSQTRTGGNYGYT
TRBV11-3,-,ASSPRGGLAGYNEQF
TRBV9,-,ASSVDRGQRNTIY
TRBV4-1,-,ASSHQGFATNEKLF
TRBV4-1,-,ASSTQGGYEAF
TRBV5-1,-,ASSLLGVSNQPQH